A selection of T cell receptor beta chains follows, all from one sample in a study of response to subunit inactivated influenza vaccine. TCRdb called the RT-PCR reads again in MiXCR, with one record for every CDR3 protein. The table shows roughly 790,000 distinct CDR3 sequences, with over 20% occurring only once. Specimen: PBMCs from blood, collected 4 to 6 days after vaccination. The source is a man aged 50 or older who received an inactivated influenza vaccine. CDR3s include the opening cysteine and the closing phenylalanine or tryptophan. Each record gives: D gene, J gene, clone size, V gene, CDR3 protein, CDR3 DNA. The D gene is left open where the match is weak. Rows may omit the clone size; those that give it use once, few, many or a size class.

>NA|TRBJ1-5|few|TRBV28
CASTRGFSNQPQHF
TGTGCCAGCACTAGGGGTTTCAGCAATCAGCCCCAGCATTTT
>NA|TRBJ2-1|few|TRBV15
CATSPQTGKVEQFF
TGTGCCACCAGCCCCCAGACTGGTAAGGTTGAGCAGTTCTTC
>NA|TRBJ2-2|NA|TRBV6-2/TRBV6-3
CASSYSRSSITGELFF
TGTGCCAGCAGTTACTCTAGATCAAGCATCACCGGGGAGCTGTTTTTT
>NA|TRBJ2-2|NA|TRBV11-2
CASSVRGFDYGGELFF
TGTGCCAGCAGCGTACGGGGGTTCGACTATGGCGGGGAGCTGTTTTTT
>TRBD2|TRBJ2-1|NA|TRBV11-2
CASSSVRGVLYEQFF
TGTGCCAGCAGCTCTGTGCGGGGGGTGCTATATGAGCAGTTCTTC
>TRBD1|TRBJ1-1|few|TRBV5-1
CASGDRANTEAFF
TGCGCCAGCGGGGACAGGGCGAACACTGAAGCTTTCTTT
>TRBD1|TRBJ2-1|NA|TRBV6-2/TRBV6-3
CASSYSIQGDNEQFF
TGTGCCAGCAGTTACTCGATACAGGGGGACAATGAGCAGTTCTTC
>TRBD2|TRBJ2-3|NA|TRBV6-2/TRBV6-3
CASRVLATDTQYF
TGTGCCAGCAGGGTACTAGCGACAGATACGCAGTATTTT
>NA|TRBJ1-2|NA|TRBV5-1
CASSWGTLGYGYTF
TGCGCCAGCAGCTGGGGGACCTTAGGTTATGGCTACACCTTC
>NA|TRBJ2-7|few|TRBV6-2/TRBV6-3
CASSYDGASFTYEQYF
TGTGCCAGCAGTTATGATGGGGCATCCTTTACCTACGAGCAGTACTTC
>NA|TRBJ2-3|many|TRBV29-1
CSVDGRSDTQYF
TGCAGCGTTGATGGCAGATCAGATACGCAGTATTTT
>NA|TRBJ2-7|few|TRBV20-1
CSARDLGVSYEQYF
TGCAGTGCTAGAGATTTGGGGGTGTCCTACGAGCAGTACTTC
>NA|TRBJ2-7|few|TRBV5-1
CASSTNGGEQYF
TGCGCCAGCAGCACCAATGGGGGCGAGCAGTACTTC
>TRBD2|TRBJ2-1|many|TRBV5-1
CASSLQGGNEQFF
TGCGCCAGCAGCTTGCAGGGAGGGAATGAGCAGTTCTTC
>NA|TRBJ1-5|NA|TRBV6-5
CASSSRGRPQHF
TGTGCCAGCAGTTCCCGGGGGCGGCCCCAGCATTTT
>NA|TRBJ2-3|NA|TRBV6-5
CAQGGRSDTQYF
TGTGCCCAGGGGGGGCGATCAGATACGCAGTATTTT
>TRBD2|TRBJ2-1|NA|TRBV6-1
CASSRSGNYNEQFF
TGTGCCAGCAGCCGTAGCGGGAACTACAATGAGCAGTTCTTC
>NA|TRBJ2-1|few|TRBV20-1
CSARIGDPSYNEQFF
TGCAGTGCTAGAATAGGGGACCCTTCCTACAATGAGCAGTTCTTC
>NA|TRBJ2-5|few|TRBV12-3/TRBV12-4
CASSLESAYQETQYF
TGTGCCAGCAGTTTAGAATCAGCGTACCAAGAGACCCAGTACTTC
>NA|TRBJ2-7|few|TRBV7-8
CASSLAVPKPYEQYF
TGTGCCAGCAGCTTAGCAGTCCCCAAACCCTACGAGCAGTACTTC
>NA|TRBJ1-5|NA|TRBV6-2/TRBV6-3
CASSDAGEEGNQPQHF
TGTGCCAGCAGTGACGCGGGTGAGGAAGGCAATCAGCCCCAGCATTTT
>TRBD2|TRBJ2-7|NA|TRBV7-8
CASSLYSSGGSSYEQYF
TGTGCCAGCAGCTTATATTCTAGCGGGGGGAGCTCCTACGAGCAGTACTTC
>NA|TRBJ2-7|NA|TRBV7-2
CASSFTYSYEQYF
TGTGCCAGCAGCTTTACATATTCCTACGAGCAGTACTTC
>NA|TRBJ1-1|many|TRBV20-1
CSARARFVMNTEAFF
TGCAGTGCTAGAGCCCGTTTTGTCATGAACACTGAAGCTTTCTTT
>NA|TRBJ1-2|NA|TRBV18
CASSPEANYGYTF
TGTGCCAGCTCACCAGAGGCGAACTATGGCTACACCTTC
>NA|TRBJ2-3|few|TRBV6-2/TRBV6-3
CASSYTLVEASDTQYF
TGTGCCAGCAGTTACACTCTCGTAGAAGCGTCAGATACGCAGTATTTT
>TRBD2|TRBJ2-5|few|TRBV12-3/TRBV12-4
CASNHRGGGETQYF
TGTGCCAGCAACCATCGGGGGGGCGGTGAGACCCAGTACTTC
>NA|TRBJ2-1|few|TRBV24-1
CATSDTRRPYNEQFF
TGTGCCACCAGTGATACTAGGAGGCCCTACAATGAGCAGTTCTTC
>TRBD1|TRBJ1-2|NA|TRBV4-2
CASSQTTGGIYGYTF
TGTGCCAGCAGCCAAACGACAGGGGGAATCTATGGCTACACCTTC
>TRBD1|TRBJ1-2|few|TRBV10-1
CASNYRGEDGYTF
TGCGCCAGCAACTACAGGGGTGAGGATGGCTACACCTTC
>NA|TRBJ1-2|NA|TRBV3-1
CASSQVGRAGLYGYTF
TGTGCCAGCAGCCAAGTCGGAAGGGCAGGGCTCTATGGCTACACCTTC
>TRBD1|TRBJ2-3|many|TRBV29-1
CSAGRQGRTDTQYF
TGCAGCGCCGGTAGACAGGGTCGCACGGATACGCAGTATTTT
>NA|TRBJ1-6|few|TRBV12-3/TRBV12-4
CASSRTGSSYNSPLHF
TGTGCCAGCAGTCGGACCGGGAGCTCCTATAATTCACCCCTCCACTTT
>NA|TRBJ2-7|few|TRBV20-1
CSARPGRKGIDEQYF
TGCAGTGCTAGACCCGGACGGAAAGGGATTGACGAGCAGTACTTC
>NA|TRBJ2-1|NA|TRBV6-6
CASSYGNNEQFF
TGTGCCAGCAGTTATGGTAACAATGAGCAGTTCTTC
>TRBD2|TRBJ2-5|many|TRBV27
CASSFLAGQETQYF
TGTGCCAGCAGCTTCCTAGCGGGTCAAGAGACCCAGTACTTC
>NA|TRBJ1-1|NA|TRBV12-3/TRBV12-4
CASSFTGEAFF
TGTGCCAGCAGTTTCACAGGGGAAGCTTTCTTT
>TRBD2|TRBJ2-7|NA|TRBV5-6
CASSLRLAGNEQYF
TGTGCCAGCAGCTTGCGACTAGCGGGGAACGAGCAGTACTTC
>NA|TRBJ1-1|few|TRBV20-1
CSARLRVAEAFF
TGCAGTGCTAGACTCAGGGTGGCTGAAGCTTTCTTT
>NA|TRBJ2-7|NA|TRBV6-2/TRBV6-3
CASSYQTETYEQYF
TGTGCCAGCAGTTACCAGACGGAAACCTACGAGCAGTACTTC
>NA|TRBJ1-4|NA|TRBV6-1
CASTYGSGAEKLFF
TGTGCCAGCACCTACGGCAGCGGGGCTGAAAAACTGTTTTTT
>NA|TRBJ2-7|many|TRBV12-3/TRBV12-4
CASSGDTQYEQYF
TGTGCCAGCAGCGGAGACACTCAGTACGAGCAGTACTTC
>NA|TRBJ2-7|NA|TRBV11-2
CASSFMGRGGEQYF
TGTGCCAGCAGCTTTATGGGCCGTGGTGGCGAGCAGTACTTC
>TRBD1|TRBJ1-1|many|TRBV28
CASSETGAGRMNTEAFF
TGTGCCAGCAGTGAAACAGGGGCGGGGAGGATGAACACTGAAGCTTTCTTT
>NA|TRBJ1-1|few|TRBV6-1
CASSRLGLGTEAFF
TGTGCCAGCAGCAGGTTGGGTTTGGGCACTGAAGCTTTCTTT
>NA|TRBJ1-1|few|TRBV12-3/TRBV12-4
CASSLQGAPEAFF
TGTGCCAGCAGTTTACAGGGAGCCCCTGAAGCTTTCTTT